This is a list of T cell receptor beta chains from one sample in a study of OX40 agonist ivuxolimab in advanced cancers. The assay was immunoSEQ multiplex PCR, and TCRdb's table has in-frame clones only and misses some. The table lists roughly 20,000 clones, roughly 72% of them singletons. Sample: CD4+ or CD8+ T cells sorted from blood, taken in a trial of the OX40 agonist ivuxolimab. The receptors stem from an adult with an advanced solid tumor such as melanoma, head and neck, liver or kidney cancer. The CDR3 runs from the conserved cysteine through the conserved F or W. Fields, in order: V gene, J gene, CDR3 protein.

>TRBV27|TRBJ1-1
CASSSLMGTEAFF
>TRBV7-8|TRBJ2-7
CASSLLPGTSYEQYF
>TRBV7-9|TRBJ1-1
CASSFRQGANTEAFF
>TRBV6-6|TRBJ2-7
CASSQTAAGLEQYF
>TRBV28|TRBJ1-1
CASSLGLDFNTEAFF
>TRBV6-4|TRBJ1-1
CASSDSFGNTEAFF
>TRBV4-1|TRBJ2-7
CASSPREASGSYEQYF
>TRBV28|TRBJ2-5
CASNQGGGLETQYF
>TRBV7-9|TRBJ2-3
CASPGGLDTQYF
>TRBV19|TRBJ2-1
CASSPGGAFRNEQFF
>TRBV27|TRBJ2-7
CASSLSKATVGGDEQYF
>TRBV5-1|TRBJ1-1
CASRIGFTEAFF
>TRBV9|TRBJ1-1
CASSVGGRGTEAFF
>TRBV7-9|TRBJ2-1
CASSLILNEQFF